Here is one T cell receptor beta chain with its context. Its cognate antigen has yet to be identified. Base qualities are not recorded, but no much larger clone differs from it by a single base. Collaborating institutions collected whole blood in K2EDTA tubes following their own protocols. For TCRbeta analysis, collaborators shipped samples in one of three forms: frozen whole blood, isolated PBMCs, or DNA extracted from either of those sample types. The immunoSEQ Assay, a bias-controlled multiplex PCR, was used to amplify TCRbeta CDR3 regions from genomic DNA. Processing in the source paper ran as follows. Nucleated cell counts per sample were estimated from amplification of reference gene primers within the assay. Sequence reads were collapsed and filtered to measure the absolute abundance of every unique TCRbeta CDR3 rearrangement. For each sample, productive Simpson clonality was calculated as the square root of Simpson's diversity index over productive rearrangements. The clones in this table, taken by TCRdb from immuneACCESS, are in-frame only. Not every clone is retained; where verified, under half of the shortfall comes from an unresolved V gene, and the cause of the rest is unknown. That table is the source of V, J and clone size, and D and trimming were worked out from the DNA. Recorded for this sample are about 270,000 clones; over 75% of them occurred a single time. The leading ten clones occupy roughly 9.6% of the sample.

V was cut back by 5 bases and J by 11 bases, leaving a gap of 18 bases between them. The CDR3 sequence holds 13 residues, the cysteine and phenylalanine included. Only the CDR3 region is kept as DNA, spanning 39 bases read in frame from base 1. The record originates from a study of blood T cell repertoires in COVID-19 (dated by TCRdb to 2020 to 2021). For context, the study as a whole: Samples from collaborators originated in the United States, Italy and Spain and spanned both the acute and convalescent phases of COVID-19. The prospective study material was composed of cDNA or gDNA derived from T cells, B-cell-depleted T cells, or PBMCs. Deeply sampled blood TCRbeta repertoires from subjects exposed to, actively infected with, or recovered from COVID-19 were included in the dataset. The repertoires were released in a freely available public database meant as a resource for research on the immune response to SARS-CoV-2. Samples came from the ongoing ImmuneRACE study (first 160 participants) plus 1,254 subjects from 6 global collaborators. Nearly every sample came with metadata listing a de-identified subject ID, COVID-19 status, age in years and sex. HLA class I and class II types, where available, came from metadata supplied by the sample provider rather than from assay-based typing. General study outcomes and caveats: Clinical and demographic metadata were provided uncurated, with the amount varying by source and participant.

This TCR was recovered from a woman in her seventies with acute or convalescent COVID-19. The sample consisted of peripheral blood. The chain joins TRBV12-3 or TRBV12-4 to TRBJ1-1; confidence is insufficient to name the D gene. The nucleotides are TGTGCCAGCAGTCACGGCAGGCTCGGCGAGGCTTTCTTT. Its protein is CASSHGRLGEAFF.